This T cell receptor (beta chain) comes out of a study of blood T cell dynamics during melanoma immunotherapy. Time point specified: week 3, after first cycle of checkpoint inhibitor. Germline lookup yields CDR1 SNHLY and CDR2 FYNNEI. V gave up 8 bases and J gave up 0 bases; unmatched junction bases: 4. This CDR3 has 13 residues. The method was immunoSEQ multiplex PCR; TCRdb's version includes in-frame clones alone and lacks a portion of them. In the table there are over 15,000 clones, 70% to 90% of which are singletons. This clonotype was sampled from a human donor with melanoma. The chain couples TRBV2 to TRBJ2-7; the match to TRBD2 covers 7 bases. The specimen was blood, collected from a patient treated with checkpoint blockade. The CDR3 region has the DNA TGTGCCAGCGGGAGGGACTACTCCTACGAGCAGTACTTC. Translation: CASGRDYSYEQYF.